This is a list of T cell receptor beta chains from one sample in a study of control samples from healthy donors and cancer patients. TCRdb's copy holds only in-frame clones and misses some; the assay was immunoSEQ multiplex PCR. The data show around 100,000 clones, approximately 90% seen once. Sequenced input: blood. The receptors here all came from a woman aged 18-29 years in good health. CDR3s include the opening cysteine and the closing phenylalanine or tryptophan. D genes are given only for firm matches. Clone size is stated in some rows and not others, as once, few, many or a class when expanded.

cdr3_nt: TGTGCCAGCAGTTACTCGGGAGTAGGCAGGGATAATGGCTACACCTTC; cdr3_aa: CASSYSGVGRDNGYTF; j_call: TRBJ1-2; d_call: -; clone_size: -; v_call: TRBV6-5
cdr3_nt: TGCGCCAGCAGCCAAGATGGGGTCCCCGCGGATGAAAAACTGTTTTTT; cdr3_aa: CASSQDGVPADEKLFF; j_call: TRBJ1-4; d_call: -; clone_size: -; v_call: TRBV4-1
cdr3_nt: TGTGCCAGCAGGGCAAGGGCCCCTGAAGCTTTCTTT; cdr3_aa: CASRARAPEAFF; j_call: TRBJ1-1; d_call: -; clone_size: -; v_call: TRBV12-3/TRBV12-4
cdr3_nt: TGTGCCAGCAGCGTAGACTTCTCTGGAAACACCATATATTTT; cdr3_aa: CASSVDFSGNTIYF; j_call: TRBJ1-3; d_call: -; clone_size: -; v_call: TRBV9
cdr3_nt: TGCGCCAGCAGCTTGTTGGGTTTGGGGGCCCACTACAATGAGCAGTTCTTC; cdr3_aa: CASSLLGLGAHYNEQFF; j_call: TRBJ2-1; d_call: -; clone_size: -; v_call: TRBV5-1
cdr3_nt: TGTGCCAGCAATGTCGGAGTAAACACTGAAGCTTTCTTT; cdr3_aa: CASNVGVNTEAFF; j_call: TRBJ1-1; d_call: -; clone_size: -; v_call: TRBV12-3/TRBV12-4
cdr3_nt: TGTGCCAGCAGCGGAATTTACGAGCAGTACTTC; cdr3_aa: CASSGIYEQYF; j_call: TRBJ2-7; d_call: -; clone_size: once; v_call: TRBV5-5
cdr3_nt: TGTGCCAGCAGTGAATCAGGGGGCGAGGATACCATATATTTT; cdr3_aa: CASSESGGEDTIYF; j_call: TRBJ1-3; d_call: TRBD1; clone_size: -; v_call: TRBV6-1
cdr3_nt: TGCGCCAGCAGCCAAGGAAGGTTGGAGACCCAGTACTTC; cdr3_aa: CASSQGRLETQYF; j_call: TRBJ2-5; d_call: -; clone_size: -; v_call: TRBV4-1
cdr3_nt: TGTGCCAGCAGTTACTCGGTCACAGATACGCAGTATTTT; cdr3_aa: CASSYSVTDTQYF; j_call: TRBJ2-3; d_call: -; clone_size: -; v_call: TRBV6-6
cdr3_nt: TGTGCCACCAGCGGCCAGACAGGGGTTCGTGGCTACACCTTC; cdr3_aa: CATSGQTGVRGYTF; j_call: TRBJ1-2; d_call: TRBD1; clone_size: few; v_call: TRBV15
cdr3_nt: TGCAGTGCTAGTACAGGGAATCAGCCCCAGCATTTT; cdr3_aa: CSASTGNQPQHF; j_call: TRBJ1-5; d_call: -; clone_size: -; v_call: TRBV20-1
cdr3_nt: TGTGCCAGCAGCCTAAACAGGGGGTCCTACAATGAGCAGTTCTTC; cdr3_aa: CASSLNRGSYNEQFF; j_call: TRBJ2-1; d_call: TRBD1; clone_size: -; v_call: TRBV7-9
cdr3_nt: TGCGCCAGCAGCTTGGAAGGGTACCACACGGAGACCCAGTACTTC; cdr3_aa: CASSLEGYHTETQYF; j_call: TRBJ2-5; d_call: -; clone_size: -; v_call: TRBV5-1
cdr3_nt: TGTGCCAGCAGTGAGGGAGTCTTCAGGGGGACTGAAGCTTTCTTT; cdr3_aa: CASSEGVFRGTEAFF; j_call: TRBJ1-1; d_call: TRBD1; clone_size: -; v_call: TRBV6-1
cdr3_nt: TGTGCCAGCAGCTCTGCCGATCAAGAGACCCAGTACTTC; cdr3_aa: CASSSADQETQYF; j_call: TRBJ2-5; d_call: -; clone_size: -; v_call: TRBV11-3
cdr3_nt: TGTGCCAGCAGCTTATCTGCAGTAAACACCGGGGAGCTGTTTTTT; cdr3_aa: CASSLSAVNTGELFF; j_call: TRBJ2-2; d_call: -; clone_size: medium-sized; v_call: TRBV13
cdr3_nt: TGTGCCTACCTTAGAGGAGAGGGTCACTCACCCCTCCACTTT; cdr3_aa: CAYLRGEGHSPLHF; j_call: TRBJ1-6; d_call: -; clone_size: once; v_call: TRBV2
cdr3_nt: TGTGCCAGTAGTATCGTCGCCGGGGGTTCTGAAAAACTGTTTTTT; cdr3_aa: CASSIVAGGSEKLFF; j_call: TRBJ1-4; d_call: -; clone_size: -; v_call: TRBV19
cdr3_nt: TGTGCCAGCAGCTTCGGCGGGGGTAACACAGATACGCAGTATTTT; cdr3_aa: CASSFGGGNTDTQYF; j_call: TRBJ2-3; d_call: TRBD2; clone_size: -; v_call: TRBV7-2
cdr3_nt: TGCGCCAGCAGCTTGCAAATTGGGGGCACTGAAGCTTTCTTT; cdr3_aa: CASSLQIGGTEAFF; j_call: TRBJ1-1; d_call: -; clone_size: few; v_call: TRBV5-1
cdr3_nt: TGTGCCAGCAGAGGACAGGGCCCTCAGCCCCAGCATTTT; cdr3_aa: CASRGQGPQPQHF; j_call: TRBJ1-5; d_call: TRBD1; clone_size: -; v_call: TRBV6-5
cdr3_nt: TGTGCCAGCAGCTTAACAGGTTTGAACACTGAAGCTTTCTTT; cdr3_aa: CASSLTGLNTEAFF; j_call: TRBJ1-1; d_call: -; clone_size: -; v_call: TRBV11-2
cdr3_nt: TGTGCCAGCAGCCAAGATATGTTTGGGGTAGGCACTGAAGCTTTCTTT; cdr3_aa: CASSQDMFGVGTEAFF; j_call: TRBJ1-1; d_call: -; clone_size: large; v_call: TRBV3-1/TRBV3-2
cdr3_nt: TGCGCCAGCAGTCAATCGCGCAACAGCAATCAGCCCCAGCATTTT; cdr3_aa: CASSQSRNSNQPQHF; j_call: TRBJ1-5; d_call: -; clone_size: -; v_call: TRBV23-1
cdr3_nt: TGCGCCAGCAGCTATGGGACTTCCTACGAGCAGTACTTC; cdr3_aa: CASSYGTSYEQYF; j_call: TRBJ2-7; d_call: -; clone_size: -; v_call: TRBV5-1
cdr3_nt: TGTGCCAGCAGCCCCTCTGGCCCAGGGAGGTATGGCTACACCTTC; cdr3_aa: CASSPSGPGRYGYTF; j_call: TRBJ1-2; d_call: -; clone_size: once; v_call: TRBV7-9
cdr3_nt: TGTGCCAGCACCCTCTGGGGGGAGAACACTGAAGCTTTCTTT; cdr3_aa: CASTLWGENTEAFF; j_call: TRBJ1-1; d_call: -; clone_size: -; v_call: TRBV11-2
cdr3_nt: TGTGCCAGTAGTGGCCTGAGCTCCTACGAGCAGTACTTC; cdr3_aa: CASSGLSSYEQYF; j_call: TRBJ2-7; d_call: -; clone_size: -; v_call: TRBV19
cdr3_nt: TGTGCCAGCAGCTTGAGGCGGAGTGTCTCAGATACGCAGTATTTT; cdr3_aa: CASSLRRSVSDTQYF; j_call: TRBJ2-3; d_call: -; clone_size: few; v_call: TRBV5-5
cdr3_nt: TGTGCCAGCAGCTTAGGGGACAGGGTATCCAGTCAGCCCCAGCATTTT; cdr3_aa: CASSLGDRVSSQPQHF; j_call: TRBJ1-5; d_call: TRBD1; clone_size: -; v_call: TRBV11-2
cdr3_nt: TGCGCCACCAGCAGTCTCTCTGGAAACACCATATATTTT; cdr3_aa: CATSSLSGNTIYF; j_call: TRBJ1-3; d_call: -; clone_size: -; v_call: TRBV5-1
cdr3_nt: TGTGCCAGCAGCGCCCGAAGTCTTAGCTCCTACAATGAGCAGTTCTTC; cdr3_aa: CASSARSLSSYNEQFF; j_call: TRBJ2-1; d_call: -; clone_size: -; v_call: TRBV9
cdr3_nt: TGCGCCAGCAGCCAAGGACCGGGGCGGGCGCAGCCCCAGCATTTT; cdr3_aa: CASSQGPGRAQPQHF; j_call: TRBJ1-5; d_call: -; clone_size: once; v_call: TRBV4-1
cdr3_nt: TGTGCCAGCAGCTCGGACTCCTCCTACAATGAGCAGTTCTTC; cdr3_aa: CASSSDSSYNEQFF; j_call: TRBJ2-1; d_call: -; clone_size: -; v_call: TRBV7-3
cdr3_nt: TGTGCCATCAGTGAGTCGGAGTCCCGGCCCCAGCATTTT; cdr3_aa: CAISESESRPQHF; j_call: TRBJ1-5; d_call: -; clone_size: once; v_call: TRBV10-3
cdr3_nt: TGTGCCAGCAGCCAAGATATACGGCGCCTCGACACAGATACGCAGTATTTT; cdr3_aa: CASSQDIRRLDTDTQYF; j_call: TRBJ2-3; d_call: -; clone_size: -; v_call: TRBV14
cdr3_nt: TGTGCCAGCAGCCCCGGGACATGGGACTCCTACGAGCAGTACTTC; cdr3_aa: CASSPGTWDSYEQYF; j_call: TRBJ2-7; d_call: -; clone_size: -; v_call: TRBV5-4
cdr3_nt: TGTGCCAGCAGTGTCGGGGGAGGCTCCTACAATGAGCAGTTCTTC; cdr3_aa: CASSVGGGSYNEQFF; j_call: TRBJ2-1; d_call: -; clone_size: -; v_call: TRBV28
cdr3_nt: TGTGCCAGCAGTACCCGGACCCTTAACGGCTATGGCTACACCTTC; cdr3_aa: CASSTRTLNGYGYTF; j_call: TRBJ1-2; d_call: -; clone_size: -; v_call: TRBV6-5
cdr3_nt: TGTGCCAGCAGCTTAGGTCCTCAGGGGTACGAGCAGTACTTC; cdr3_aa: CASSLGPQGYEQYF; j_call: TRBJ2-7; d_call: -; clone_size: -; v_call: TRBV7-3
cdr3_nt: TGTGCCAGCAGCCAAGGGACCTCCATTCAGTACTTC; cdr3_aa: CASSQGTSIQYF; j_call: TRBJ2-4; d_call: -; clone_size: -; v_call: TRBV3-1/TRBV3-2